These T cell receptor beta chains were read from a single sample in a study of blood T cells in healthy people across ages. TCRdb analysed the 5' RACE reads with MiXCR anew, one entry per CDR3 protein. Of more than 600,000 distinct CDR3 sequences in the sample, about 25% were seen once. Another study also made use of these data, one on T cells of mothers and their children.

The sequenced sample consisted of blood. These receptors originate from a boy aged 5-17 years in good health. The CDR3 runs from the conserved cysteine through the conserved F or W. Fields, in order: CDR3 protein, CDR3 DNA, V gene, D gene, J gene, clone size. A D gene is named only where the DNA matches it firmly. Part of the rows lack a size; the others show once, few, many or a class for expanded clones.

CASSLLRANEQFF	TGTGCCAGCAGCTTACTCCGGGCCAATGAGCAATTCTTC	TRBV5-4	.	TRBJ2-1	.
CSSQGGSGETQYF	TGCAGCTCGCAGGGTGGTTCGGGAGAGACCCAGTACTTC	TRBV29-1	.	TRBJ2-5	.
CASSYSRWEWKETQYF	TGTGCCAGCAGTTACTCGAGGTGGGAATGGAAGGAGACCCAGTACTTC	TRBV6-5	.	TRBJ2-5	.
CASSTDQPQHF	TGCGCCAGCAGTACAGATCAGCCCCAGCATTTT	TRBV5-1	.	TRBJ1-5	once
CSVRDGIINEQYF	TGCAGCGTCCGGGACGGAATTATAAACGAGCAGTACTTC	TRBV29-1	.	TRBJ2-7	few
CAISESASGLYNEQFF	TGTGCCATCAGTGAGTCGGCTAGCGGACTATACAATGAGCAGTTCTTC	TRBV10-3	TRBD2	TRBJ2-1	.
CSATGTSFEQYF	TGCAGTGCTACCGGGACTAGCTTCGAGCAGTACTTC	TRBV20-1	TRBD2	TRBJ2-7	few
CASSAGLGNIQYF	TGTGCCAGCAGTGCGGGATTGGGCAACATTCAGTACTTC	TRBV7-3	.	TRBJ2-4	.
CASRNPNTEAFF	TGTGCCAGCAGGAACCCGAACACTGAAGCTTTCTTT	TRBV6-6	.	TRBJ1-1	.
CAISAETGVYEQYF	TGTGCCATCAGTGCCGAGACAGGAGTCTACGAGCAGTACTTC	TRBV10-3	.	TRBJ2-7	.
CSAEPFSGQACFF	TGCAGCGCAGAGCCCTTTTCCGGACAGGCTTGTTTCTTC	TRBV29-1	TRBD1	TRBJ2-1	many
CSFLLLDRGTDTQYF	TGCAGTTTCCTATTATTGGACAGGGGGACAGATACGCAGTATTTT	TRBV20-1	TRBD1	TRBJ2-3	.
CASSQNRDSHLPYEQYF	TGCGCCAGCAGCCAGAACCGGGACTCTCACTTACCTTACGAGCAGTACTTC	TRBV4-3	.	TRBJ2-7	.
CASRTSGFYEQYF	TGTGCCAGCCGGACTAGCGGTTTTTACGAGCAGTACTTC	TRBV28	TRBD2	TRBJ2-7	few
CASSYFSRATGELFF	TGTGCCAGCAGTTATTTTAGCCGTGCGACCGGGGAGCTGTTTTTT	TRBV27	.	TRBJ2-2	.
CASSISAGRAYEQYF	TGTGCCAGCAGTATTTCAGCGGGGAGAGCCTACGAGCAGTACTTC	TRBV12-3/TRBV12-4	TRBD2	TRBJ2-7	.
CSARPGLAIPYEQYF	TGCAGTGCTAGGCCGGGACTAGCGATCCCCTACGAGCAGTACTTC	TRBV20-1	TRBD2	TRBJ2-7	few
CASSEILVPLTDTQYF	TGTGCCAGCAGTGAGATTTTGGTGCCACTCACAGATACGCAGTATTTT	TRBV27	.	TRBJ2-3	.
CASSSGTSNSYEQYF	TGTGCCAGCAGCTCCGGGACGAGTAACAGCTACGAGCAGTACTTC	TRBV13	.	TRBJ2-7	.
CASSFRVSRTDTQYF	TGTGCCAGCAGCTTCAGGGTTTCTAGGACAGATACGCAGTATTTT	TRBV7-2	.	TRBJ2-3	.
CSVEKAQKGFDGGYTF	TGCAGCGTTGAGAAAGCGCAGAAAGGTTTTGATGGAGGCTACACCTTC	TRBV29-1	.	TRBJ1-2	.
CASATRVNSYNEQFF	TGTGCCAGCGCGACCCGGGTAAACTCCTACAATGAGCAGTTCTTC	TRBV12-3/TRBV12-4	.	TRBJ2-1	few
CATSRGGVRIMETQYF	TGTGCCACCAGCAGGGGAGGGGTTCGTATTATGGAGACCCAGTACTTC	TRBV15	TRBD2	TRBJ2-5	few
CASSPDTGELFF	TGTGCCAGCTCGCCGGACACCGGGGAGCTGTTTTTT	TRBV7-3	.	TRBJ2-2	many
CAISESDGQNIQYF	TGTGCCATCAGTGAGTCTGACGGACAAAACATTCAGTACTTC	TRBV10-3	.	TRBJ2-4	.
CASSPSGGRGYEQYF	TGTGCCAGCAGTCCCAGCGGGGGGAGGGGGTACGAGCAGTACTTC	TRBV28	TRBD2	TRBJ2-7	.
CASSSGGIQETQYF	TGTGCCAGCAGCTCAGGTGGCATACAAGAGACCCAGTACTTC	TRBV7-9	.	TRBJ2-5	few
CASSLNGVAGDFLQFF	TGTGCCAGCAGCTTAAATGGAGTAGCGGGAGACTTTTTGCAGTTCTTC	TRBV7-9	TRBD2	TRBJ2-1	.
CASSPSLSEQYF	TGTGCCAGCAGCCCCAGTCTTTCCGAGCAGTACTTC	TRBV12-3/TRBV12-4	.	TRBJ2-7	once
CASSKPGTGNTEAFF	TGTGCCAGCAGCAAGCCCGGGACAGGGAACACTGAAGCTTTCTTT	TRBV21-1	.	TRBJ1-1	few
CASSQEASGRGETQYF	TGCGCCAGCAGCCAAGAAGCCAGCGGGAGGGGGGAGACCCAGTACTTC	TRBV4-1	TRBD2	TRBJ2-5	few
CASSPRDRGSYEQYF	TGTGCCAGCAGCCCCCGGGACAGGGGCTCCTACGAGCAGTACTTC	TRBV12-3/TRBV12-4	TRBD1	TRBJ2-7	many
CASSPKGHAGELFF	TGTGCCAGCAGCCCAAAGGGGCACGCCGGGGAGCTGTTTTTT	TRBV16	.	TRBJ2-2	few
CASSQDRDTHYEQYF	TGCGCCAGCAGCCAAGATCGGGACACTCATTACGAGCAGTACTTC	TRBV4-3	.	TRBJ2-7	few
CSASPESLMNTGELFF	TGCAGTGCTTCCCCAGAGAGCTTGATGAACACCGGGGAGCTGTTTTTT	TRBV20-1	.	TRBJ2-2	.
CASSLSGRRGEETQYF	TGTGCCAGCAGCTTATCCGGTCGGCGGGGGGAAGAGACCCAGTACTTC	TRBV7-3	TRBD2	TRBJ2-5	.
CASSEGAPYGYTF	TGTGCCAGCAGTGAGGGGGCCCCTTATGGCTACACCTTC	TRBV25-1	.	TRBJ1-2	few
CASSRDWSSEQFF	TGCGCCAGCAGCCGGGACTGGAGCAGTGAGCAGTTCTTC	TRBV5-1	.	TRBJ2-1	.
CSARTTGNQPQHF	TGCAGTGCTAGAACGACGGGGAATCAGCCCCAGCATTTT	TRBV20-1	.	TRBJ1-5	.
CASSRLAEPMNEQFF	TGTGCCAGCAGTCGACTAGCGGAGCCCATGAATGAGCAGTTCTTC	TRBV6-4	TRBD2	TRBJ2-1	.
CSVILGLAEDEQYF	TGCAGCGTTATCTTAGGACTAGCGGAGGACGAGCAGTACTTC	TRBV29-1	TRBD2	TRBJ2-7	.
CASSLGGRGTWQYF	TGTGCCAGCAGCTTGGGGGGCAGGGGAACGTGGCAGTACTTC	TRBV5-6	.	TRBJ2-5	.
CASSSGTVFYEQYF	TGTGCCAGCAGCTCCGGGACAGTATTCTACGAGCAGTACTTC	TRBV7-9	TRBD1	TRBJ2-7	few
CASSLGQSYNEQFF	TGTGCCAGCAGCTTAGGCCAGTCTTACAATGAGCAGTTCTTC	TRBV7-9	.	TRBJ2-1	.
CASRLTSGRDETQYF	TGTGCCAGCAGGCTGACTAGCGGGAGGGATGAGACCCAGTACTTC	TRBV6-6	TRBD2	TRBJ2-5	.
CASSVVFTGELFF	TGTGCCAGCAGCGTAGTCTTCACCGGGGAGCTGTTTTTT	TRBV9	.	TRBJ2-2	few